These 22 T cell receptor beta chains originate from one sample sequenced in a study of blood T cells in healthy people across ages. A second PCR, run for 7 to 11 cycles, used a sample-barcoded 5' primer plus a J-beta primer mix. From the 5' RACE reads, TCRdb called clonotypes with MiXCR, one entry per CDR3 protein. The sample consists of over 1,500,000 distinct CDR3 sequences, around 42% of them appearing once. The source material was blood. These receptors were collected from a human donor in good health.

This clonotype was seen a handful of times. The CDR3 coding sequence is TGCAGTGCGCCTCGGGACAGGGGATGGAATGAGCAGTTCTTC. This codes for CSAPRDRGWNEQFF. This chain uses TRBV20-1 with TRBJ2-1; 10 bases map to TRBD1. Trimming removed 6 bases from V and 7 bases from J; junction bases left unmatched: 9. The CDR3 spans 14 residues. Per the germline V gene, CDR1 is DFQATT and CDR2 is SNEGSKA (reference sequence).

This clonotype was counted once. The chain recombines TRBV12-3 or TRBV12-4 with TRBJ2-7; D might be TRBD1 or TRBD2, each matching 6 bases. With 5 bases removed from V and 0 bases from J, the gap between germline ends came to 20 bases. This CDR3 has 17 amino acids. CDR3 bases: TGTGCCAGCAGTCCTGGTGGGCACAGGGAGGCCTCCTACGAGCAGTACTTC. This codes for CASSPGGHREASYEQYF.

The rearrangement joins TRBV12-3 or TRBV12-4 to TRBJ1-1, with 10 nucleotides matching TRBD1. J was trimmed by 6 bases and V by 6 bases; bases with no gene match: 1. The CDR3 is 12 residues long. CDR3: CASSGTGAEAFF. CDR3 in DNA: TGTGCCAGCAGCGGGACAGGGGCTGAAGCTTTCTTT.

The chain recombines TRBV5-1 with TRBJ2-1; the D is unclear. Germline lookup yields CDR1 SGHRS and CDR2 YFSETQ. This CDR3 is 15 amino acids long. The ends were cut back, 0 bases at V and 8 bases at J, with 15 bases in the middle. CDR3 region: CASSLGQDLPHEQFF. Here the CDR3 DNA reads TGCGCCAGCAGCTTGGGGCAGGACCTCCCGCATGAGCAGTTCTTC.

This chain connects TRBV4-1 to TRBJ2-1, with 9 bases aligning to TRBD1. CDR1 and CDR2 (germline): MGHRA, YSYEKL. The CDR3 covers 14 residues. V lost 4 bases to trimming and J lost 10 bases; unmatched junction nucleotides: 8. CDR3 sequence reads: CASSPGQGMREQFF. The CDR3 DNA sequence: TGCGCCAGCAGCCCCGGACAGGGGATGAGGGAGCAGTTCTTC.

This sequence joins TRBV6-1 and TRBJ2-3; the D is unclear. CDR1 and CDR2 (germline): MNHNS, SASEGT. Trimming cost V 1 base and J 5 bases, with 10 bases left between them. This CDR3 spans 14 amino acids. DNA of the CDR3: TGTGCCAGCAGTGAAGATTTGATCTTAGATACGCAGTATTTT. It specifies CASSEDLILDTQYF.

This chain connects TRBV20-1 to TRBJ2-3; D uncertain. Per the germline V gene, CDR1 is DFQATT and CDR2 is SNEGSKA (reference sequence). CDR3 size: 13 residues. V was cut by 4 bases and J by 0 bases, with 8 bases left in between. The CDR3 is CSATKTSTDTQYF. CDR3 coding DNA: TGCAGTGCTACTAAAACTAGCACAGATACGCAGTATTTT.

The CDR3 DNA reads TGTGCCAGCTCACCCTATGGACAGGGGTCGTCCTACAATGAGCAGTTCTTC. Protein product: CASSPYGQGSSYNEQFF. The chain has TRBV18 and TRBJ2-1, with 9 bases identical to TRBD1. The CDR3 has 17 amino acids. The germline V gene has CDR1 KGHSH and CDR2 LQKENI. After removal of 3 bases from V and 1 base from J, the junction contained 7 bases not matched to a gene.

CDR3 coding DNA: TGTGCCAGCAGCGTAGGAGGGTCTACATACAATGAGCAGTTCTTC. Amino acids: CASSVGGSTYNEQFF. This chain connects TRBV9 to TRBJ2-1; D might be TRBD2 (5 bases). V was cut by 0 bases and J by 4 bases, with 11 bases left in between. The CDR3 consists of 15 residues. CDR1 and CDR2 from the germline V gene are SGDLS and YYNGEE. The whole variable domain, remainder taken from reference TRBV9 and TRBJ2-1, is DSGVTQTPKHLITATGQRVTLRCSPRSGDLSVYWYQQSLDQGLQFLIQYYNGEERAKGNILERFSAQQFPDLHSELNLSSLELGDSALYFCASSVGGSTYNEQFFGPGTRLTVL.

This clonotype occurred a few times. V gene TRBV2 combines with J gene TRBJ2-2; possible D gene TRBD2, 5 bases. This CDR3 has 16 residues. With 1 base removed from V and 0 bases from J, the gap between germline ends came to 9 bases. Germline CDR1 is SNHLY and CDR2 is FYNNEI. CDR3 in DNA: TGTGCCAGCAGTGAAGGCGGGCCCTCGAACACCGGGGAGCTGTTTTTT. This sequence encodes CASSEGGPSNTGELFF.

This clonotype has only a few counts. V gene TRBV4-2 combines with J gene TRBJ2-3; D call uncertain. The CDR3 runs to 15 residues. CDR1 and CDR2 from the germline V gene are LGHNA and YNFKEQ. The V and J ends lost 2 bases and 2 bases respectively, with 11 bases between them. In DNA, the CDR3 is TGTGCCAGCAGCCAATCTTACAAATTCACAGATACGCAGTATTTT. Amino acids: CASSQSYKFTDTQYF.

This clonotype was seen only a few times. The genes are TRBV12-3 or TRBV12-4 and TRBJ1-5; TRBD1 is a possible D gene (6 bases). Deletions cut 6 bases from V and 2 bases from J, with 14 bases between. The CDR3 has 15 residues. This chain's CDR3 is CASRGQRDGNQPQHF. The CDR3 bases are TGTGCCAGCAGAGGACAGAGGGACGGCAATCAGCCCCAGCATTTT.

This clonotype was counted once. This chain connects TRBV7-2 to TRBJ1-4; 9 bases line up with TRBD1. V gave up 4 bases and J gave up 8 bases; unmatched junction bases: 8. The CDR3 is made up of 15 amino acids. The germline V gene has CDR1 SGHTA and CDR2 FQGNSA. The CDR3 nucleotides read TGTGCCAGCAGCTCCCAACAGGGGGCACGGGAAAAACTGTTTTTT. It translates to CASSSQQGAREKLFF. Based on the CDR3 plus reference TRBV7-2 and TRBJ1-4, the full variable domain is GAGVSQSPSNKVTEKGKDVELRCDPISGHTALYWYRQSLGQGLEFLIYFQGNSAPDKSGLPSDRFSAERTGGSVSTLTIQRTQQEDSAVYLCASSSQQGAREKLFFGSGTQLSVL.

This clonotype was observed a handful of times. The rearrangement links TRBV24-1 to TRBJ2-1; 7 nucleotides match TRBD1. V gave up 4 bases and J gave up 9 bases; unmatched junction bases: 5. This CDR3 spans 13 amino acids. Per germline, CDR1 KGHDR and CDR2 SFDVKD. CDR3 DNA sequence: TGTGCCACCAGTGACCCGGGACAGATTGAGCAGTTCTTC. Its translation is CATSDPGQIEQFF.

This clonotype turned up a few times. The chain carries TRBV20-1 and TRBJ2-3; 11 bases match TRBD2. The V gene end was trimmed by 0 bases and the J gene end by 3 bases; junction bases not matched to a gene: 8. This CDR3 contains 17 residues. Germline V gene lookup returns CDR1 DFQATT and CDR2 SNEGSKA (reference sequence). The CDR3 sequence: CSARDRLAGGGTDTQYF. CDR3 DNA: TGCAGTGCTAGAGATCGGCTAGCGGGGGGAGGGACAGATACGCAGTATTTT.

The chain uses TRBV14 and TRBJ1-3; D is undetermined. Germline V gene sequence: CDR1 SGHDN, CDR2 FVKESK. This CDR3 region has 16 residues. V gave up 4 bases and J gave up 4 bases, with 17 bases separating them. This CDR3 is CASSPRVDLRGNTIYF. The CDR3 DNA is TGTGCCAGCAGCCCCAGAGTTGACCTGAGGGGAAACACCATATATTTT.

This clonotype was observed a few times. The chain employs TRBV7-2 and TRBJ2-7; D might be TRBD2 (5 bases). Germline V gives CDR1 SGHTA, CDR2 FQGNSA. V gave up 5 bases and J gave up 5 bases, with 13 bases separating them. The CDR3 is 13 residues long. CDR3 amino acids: CASSIPGIHEQYF. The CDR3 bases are TGTGCCAGCAGCATTCCCGGGATCCACGAGCAGTACTTC.

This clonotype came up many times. Here the CDR3 reads CASSEAQLQHTKNIQYF. In DNA, the CDR3 is TGTGCCAGCAGTGAAGCTCAGCTACAGCACACCAAAAACATTCAGTACTTC. J is TRBJ2-4 and V is TRBV2; D gene uncertain. V lost 0 bases to trimming and J lost 2 bases, with 14 bases between them. The CDR3 totals 17 residues. From germline, CDR1 is SNHLY and CDR2 FYNNEI.

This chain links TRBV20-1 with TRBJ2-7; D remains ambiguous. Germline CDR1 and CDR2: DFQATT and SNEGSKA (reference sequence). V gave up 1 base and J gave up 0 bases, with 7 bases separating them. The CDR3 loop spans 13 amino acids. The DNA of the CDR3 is TGCAGTGCTAGAGTACAGAGCTCCTACGAGCAGTACTTC. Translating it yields CSARVQSSYEQYF.

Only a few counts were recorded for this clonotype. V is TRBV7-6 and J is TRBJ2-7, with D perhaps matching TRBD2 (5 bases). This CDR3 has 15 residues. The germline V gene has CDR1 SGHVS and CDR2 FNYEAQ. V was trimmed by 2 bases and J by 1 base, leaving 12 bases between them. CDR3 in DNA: TGTGCCAGCAGCTTATTCGACGGAGGATCCTACGAGCAGTACTTC. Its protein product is CASSLFDGGSYEQYF.

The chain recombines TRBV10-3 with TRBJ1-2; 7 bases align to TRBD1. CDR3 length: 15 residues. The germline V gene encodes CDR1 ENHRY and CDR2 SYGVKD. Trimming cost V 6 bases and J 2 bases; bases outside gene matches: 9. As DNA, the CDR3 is TGTGCCATCAGCCCGACAGGGAACCGAAACTATGGCTACACCTTC. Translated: CAISPTGNRNYGYTF.

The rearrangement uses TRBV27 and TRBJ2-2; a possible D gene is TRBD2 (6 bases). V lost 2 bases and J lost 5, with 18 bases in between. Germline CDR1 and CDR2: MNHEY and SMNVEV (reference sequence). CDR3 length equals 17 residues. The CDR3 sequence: CASSLTPPGERTGELFF. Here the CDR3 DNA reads TGTGCCAGCAGTTTAACCCCTCCGGGGGAGAGGACCGGGGAGCTGTTTTTT.